The entry below describes one TCR beta chain. Its antigen specificity is not known. No much larger clone exists at a distance of one base, and base qualities are not known. These data are taken from a study of PD-1 blockade in classical Hodgkin lymphoma (dated by TCRdb to about 2020). Study-wide context: Nivolumab dosing was 3 mg/kg intravenously every 2 weeks, continuing until either disease progression or unacceptable toxicity. To define a peripheral blood immune signature of response to PD-1 blockade in classical Hodgkin lymphoma, the study combined TCR beta sequencing with CyTOF.

Overall study outcomes, separate from this receptor: By C4D1, a significant rise was seen in CD4+ TCR diversity but not in CD8+ TCR diversity (p=0.0027 vs p=0.16), and the rise was most apparent among complete responders (p=0.02). Trial patients achieving complete response had baseline diversity similar to newly diagnosed patients, whereas partial responders and progressors had significantly lower diversity. Baseline TCR diversity was reported to be lower in newly diagnosed patients than in healthy donors and to be lower still in relapsed/refractory patients. The study was limited to a single clinical trial cohort, and causes of repertoire differences, possibly disease activity or prior therapy, remained undefined. Diversity was lower in patients who began nivolumab less than 1 year after ASCT, so these patients were left out of later analyses to avoid confounding by immune reconstitution.

Genomic DNA was extracted with the Qiagen DNeasy kit from unsorted PBMCs and from negatively selected CD4+ and CD8+ fractions. TCR beta CDR3 regions were amplified by immunoSEQ multiplex PCR using primers annealing to V and J segments. A synthetic immune receptor repertoire was used to minimize amplification bias, and any residual bias was removed computationally once sequencing was done. As for the original processing: Repertoire diversity was quantified as the Shannon entropy index using custom Python scripts. Unsorted, CD4+ and CD8+ repertoires were analyzed separately, except for combined analyses in which CD4+ and CD8+ sequences were merged in silico. Clonal expansion was defined as a frequency increase of at least 2-fold after treatment compared with C1D1, and clones undetected at baseline were assigned a pseudocount of 0.5. Singleton clones were defined as clones with 0 or 1 copy at C1D1, and non-singleton clones were defined as clones with 2 or more copies. Clones expanded in unsorted samples were assigned a CD4+, CD8+ or unknown annotation through matching of protein sequences in sorted samples from the same patient. Wilcoxon tests on paired samples were used to test changes in diversity from C1D1 to C4D1. TCRdb mirrors the immuneACCESS table, restricted to in-frame sequences. Some clones are absent from its copies; in checked studies, under half trace to an unresolved V gene, and the reason for the others is unknown. V, J and clone size were drawn from that table, and D and trimming were deduced from the DNA. The sample table contains 28,000 or so clones; only one count was recorded for just under 80% of them. The biggest ten clones account for around 15% of the sample.

The sample's time point label, decoded: cycle 4 day 1 (C4D1), after five to seven weeks of nivolumab. Every trial patient had relapsed following autologous stem cell transplantation, and prior brentuximab vedotin exposure was what differed among cohorts A, B and C. The trial cohort included roughly 60 patients with relapsed/refractory classical Hodgkin lymphoma, and each patient had a best overall response of complete response, partial response or progressive disease. Trial patients were treated with single-agent nivolumab in the multi-cohort phase II CheckMate 205 trial. An independent review committee assessed best overall response by applying the 2007 International Working Group response criteria. PBMCs from the trial were collected at three points: immediately before nivolumab initiation (C1D1), and during therapy at cycle 2 day 1 and cycle 4 day 1. Peripheral blood was collected in 8 mL Vacutainer Cell Preparation Tubes, from which PBMCs were isolated by centrifugation and then cryopreserved.

Clipping removes 6 bases from V and 7 bases from J, with 6 as the unmatched junction base count. CDR1 is given as MDHEN and CDR2 as SYDVKM, both from the germline V gene. Spanning cysteine to phenylalanine, the CDR3 consists of 15 amino acids. Only CDR3 DNA remains: 45 bases, in frame from the first base. The starting material was peripheral blood mononuclear cells (PBMCs), obtained before the fourth cycle of nivolumab. The V gene is TRBV28 and the J gene is TRBJ2-1, with 13 middle bases fitting TRBD2. This sequence originates from a human donor with classical Hodgkin lymphoma. CDR3 region: CASRILAGGPNEQFF. In nucleotide form, the sequence is TGTGCCAGCAGAATACTAGCGGGAGGGCCAAATGAGCAGTTCTTC.